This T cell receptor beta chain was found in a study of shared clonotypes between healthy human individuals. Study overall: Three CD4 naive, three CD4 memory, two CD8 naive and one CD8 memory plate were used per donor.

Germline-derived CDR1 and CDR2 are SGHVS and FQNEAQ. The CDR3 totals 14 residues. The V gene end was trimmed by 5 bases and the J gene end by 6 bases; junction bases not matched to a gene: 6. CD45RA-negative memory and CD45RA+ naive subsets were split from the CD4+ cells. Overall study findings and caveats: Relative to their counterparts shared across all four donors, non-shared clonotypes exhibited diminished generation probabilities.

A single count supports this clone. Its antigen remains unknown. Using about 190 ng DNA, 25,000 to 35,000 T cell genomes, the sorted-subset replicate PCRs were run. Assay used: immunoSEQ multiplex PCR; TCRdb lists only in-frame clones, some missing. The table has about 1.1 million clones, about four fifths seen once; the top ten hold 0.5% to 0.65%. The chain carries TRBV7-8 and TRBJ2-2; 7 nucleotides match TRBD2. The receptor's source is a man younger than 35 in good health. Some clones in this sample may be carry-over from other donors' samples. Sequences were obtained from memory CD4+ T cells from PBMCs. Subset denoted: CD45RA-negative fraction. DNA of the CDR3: TGTGCCAGCAGCCGGCCTGGGGGGGCCGGGGAGCTGTTTTTT. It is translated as CASSRPGGAGELFF.